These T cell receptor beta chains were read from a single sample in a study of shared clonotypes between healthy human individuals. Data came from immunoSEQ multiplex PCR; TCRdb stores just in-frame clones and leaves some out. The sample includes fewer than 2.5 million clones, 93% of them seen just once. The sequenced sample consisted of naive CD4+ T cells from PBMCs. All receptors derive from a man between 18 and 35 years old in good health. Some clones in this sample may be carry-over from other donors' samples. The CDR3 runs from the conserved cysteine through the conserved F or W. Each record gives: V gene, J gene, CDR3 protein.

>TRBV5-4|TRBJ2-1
CASSPVTGRRSYNEQFF
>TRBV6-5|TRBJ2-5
CASSFLETQYF
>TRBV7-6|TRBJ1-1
CASSYSGSSTEAFF
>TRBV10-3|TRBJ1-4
CAISDPTEAATNEKLFF
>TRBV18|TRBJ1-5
CASSPAGKNQPQHF
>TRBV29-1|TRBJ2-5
CSVSTSGRAGETQYF
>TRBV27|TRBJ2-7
CASSFPGMGAYEQYF
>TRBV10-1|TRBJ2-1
CASSDRDALHYNEQFF
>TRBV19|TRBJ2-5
CASSTGETQYF
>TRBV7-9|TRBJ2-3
CASIPGTERDHTRDTQYF
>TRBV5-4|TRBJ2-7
CASSLRDRGPEQYF
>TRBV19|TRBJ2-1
CASLGAGEYNEQFF
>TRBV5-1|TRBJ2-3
CASSLVAGGLLDTQYF
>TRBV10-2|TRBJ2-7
CASGRHLSYEQYF
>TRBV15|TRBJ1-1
CATSREATTEAFF
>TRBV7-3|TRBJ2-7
CASSFALRDEQYF
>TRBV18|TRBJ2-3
CASSPNRLAGLQTDTQYF
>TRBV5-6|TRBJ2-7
CASSLVAGGSPYEQYF
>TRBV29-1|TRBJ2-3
CSAAPSRTDTQYF
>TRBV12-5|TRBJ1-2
CASGEQGGGYGYTF
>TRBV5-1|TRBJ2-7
CASSLEPSGSTSYEQYF
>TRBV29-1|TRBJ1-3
CSVWHGNTIYF
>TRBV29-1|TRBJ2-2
CSVQGPLLTGELFF
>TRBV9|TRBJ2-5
CASSAPGLGEETQYF
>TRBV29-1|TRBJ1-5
CSVEGRTGDFNQPQHF
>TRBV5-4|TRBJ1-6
CASRLNRGSYNSPLHF
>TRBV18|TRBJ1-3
CASSPDRSSYTIYF
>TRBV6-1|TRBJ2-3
CASSEYFGDSTDTQYF
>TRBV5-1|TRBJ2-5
CASSLALPQETQYF
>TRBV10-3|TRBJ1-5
CAISRDTVEPQHF
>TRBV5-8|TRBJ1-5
CASSFDRINQPQHF
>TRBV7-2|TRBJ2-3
CASVLGGSTDTQYF
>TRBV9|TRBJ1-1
CASSVAVNTEAFF
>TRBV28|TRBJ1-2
CASSLPGQGFAGYTF
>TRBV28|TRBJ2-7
CASESQSYEQYF
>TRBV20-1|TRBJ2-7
CSASGLAVRAF
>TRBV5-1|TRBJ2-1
CASSLGDSGSYNEQFF
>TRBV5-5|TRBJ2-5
CASSLDPAEETQYF
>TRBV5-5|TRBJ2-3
CASSLIVTSTDTQYF
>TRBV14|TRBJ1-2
CASSQAGIEGYTF
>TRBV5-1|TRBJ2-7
CASSTTAGQVSYEQYF
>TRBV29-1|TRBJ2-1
CSEGGTKSSYNEQFF
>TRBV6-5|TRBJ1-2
CASSYRANYGYTF
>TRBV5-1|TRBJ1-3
CASSLWGAPGSTIYF
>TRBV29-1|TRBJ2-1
CSVEPSLYNEQFF
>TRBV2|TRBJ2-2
CASSSQAVYTGELFF
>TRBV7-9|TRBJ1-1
CASSSTQGTEAFF
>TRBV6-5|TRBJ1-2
CASTSGQITIRGYTF
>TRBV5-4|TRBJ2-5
CASSLGREETQYF